The 10 T cell receptor beta chains listed next were all sequenced from one sample in a study of T cell responses to AZD1222 COVID-19 vaccine. The assay was immunoSEQ multiplex PCR, and TCRdb's table has in-frame clones only and misses some. This table has about 83,000 clones, 85% to 95% appearing once. The sample was peripheral blood, taken on day 0 of MenACWY control vaccination. The receptors come from an adult in good health.

The V and J genes are TRBV27 and TRBJ1-4; D might be TRBD1 (5 bases). Trimming removed 6 bases from V and 3 bases from J, with 11 bases in between. CDR1 is MNHEY, CDR2 SMNVEV, per germline (reference sequence). CDR3 length: 14 amino acids. The CDR3 loop is CASRSGRANEKLFF. In DNA form, the CDR3 reads TGTGCCAGCAGATCAGGGCGGGCTAATGAAAAACTGTTTTTT. The variable domain in full, completed from reference TRBV27 and TRBJ1-4, reads EAQVTQNPRYLITVTGKKLTVTCSQNMNHEYMSWYRQDPGLGLRQIYYSMNVEVTDKGDVPEGYKVSRKEKRNFPLILESPSPNQTSLYFCASRSGRANEKLFFGSGTQLSVL.

This chain connects TRBV3-1 (or the pseudogene TRBV3-2) to TRBJ2-7; 7 bases line up with TRBD1. V trimming: 6 bases; J trimming: 3 bases; junction bases outside the gene matches: 5. The V gene's germline CDR1 is LGHDT and CDR2 YNNKEL (reference sequence). CDR3 length: 13 residues. DNA of the CDR3: TGTGCCAGCAGAGAACAGGGGTACTACGAGCAGTACTTC. Its protein is CASREQGYYEQYF.

V is TRBV29-1 and J is TRBJ1-2; 7 nucleotides line up with TRBD1. The V segment lost 7 bases and the J segment 8 bases; nucleotides outside the gene matches: 7. The CDR3 runs 11 residues. Germline V lookup: CDR1 SQVTM, CDR2 ANQGSEA. In nucleotides, the CDR3 is TGCAGCGGCCGGACAGGTGACGGCTACACCTTC. As protein: CSGRTGDGYTF.

A single count supports this clone. The chain carries TRBV7-2 and TRBJ2-3; D is perhaps TRBD2 (5 bases). Trimming took off 5 bases at V and 0 bases at J, with 15 bases between the two ends. The germline CDR1 and CDR2 sequences are SGHTA and FQGNSA. The CDR3 is 16 amino acids. This CDR3 reads CASSRADFPSTDTQYF. CDR3 in DNA: TGTGCCAGCAGCCGGGCGGACTTCCCTAGCACAGATACGCAGTATTTT.

This chain joins TRBV7-2 and TRBJ1-4, with TRBD1 as a possible D gene (5 bases). Germline CDR1 and CDR2: SGHTA and FQGNSA. The germline V and J ends were trimmed by 4 bases and 0 bases, with 9 bases remaining between them. CDR3 length: 15 amino acids. DNA of the CDR3: TGTGCCAGCAGCTCGACAGCTCCAACTAATGAAAAACTGTTTTTT. As protein: CASSSTAPTNEKLFF.

The rearrangement joins TRBV10-3 to TRBJ2-5; the D call may be TRBD1 or TRBD2 (5 bases each). The ends were cut back, 8 bases at V and 5 bases at J, with 12 bases in the middle. The germline V gene encodes CDR1 ENHRY and CDR2 SYGVKD. The CDR3 spans 12 residues. DNA of the CDR3: TGTGCCATCGGGTGGGGGTCGGAGACCCAGTACTTC. It codes for CAIGWGSETQYF.

The V gene is TRBV5-1, the J gene TRBJ1-3; possible D gene TRBD1, 6 bases. CDR1 and CDR2 (germline): SGHRS, YFSETQ. V lost 0 bases and J lost 2, with 6 bases in between. This CDR3 is 14 amino acids long. CDR3 residues: CASSLAGAGNTIYF. In nucleotides, the CDR3 is TGCGCCAGCAGCTTGGCAGGGGCTGGAAACACCATATATTTT. Filled out from reference TRBV5-1 and TRBJ1-3, the complete variable domain reads KAGVTQTPRYLIKTRGQQVTLSCSPISGHRSVSWYQQTPGQGLQFLFEYFSETQRNKGNFPGRFSGRQFSNSRSEMNVSTLELGDSALYLCASSLAGAGNTIYFGEGSWLTVV.

The genes are TRBV27 and TRBJ2-2; D is uncertain. This CDR3 contains 14 residues. Germline CDR1 reads MNHEY; CDR2 reads SMNVEV (reference sequence). Deletions cut 2 bases from V and 1 base from J, with 5 bases between. In nucleotides, the CDR3 is TGTGCCAGCAGTTTACTAGGGAACACCGGGGAGCTGTTTTTT. Protein: CASSLLGNTGELFF.

This clone was seen only once. This rearrangement joins TRBV5-6 to TRBJ2-1, with 16 bases aligning to TRBD2. The CDR3 is 16 amino acids. Germline-derived CDR1 and CDR2 are SGHDT and YYEEEE. Trimming cost V 3 bases and J 9 bases; bases outside gene matches: 6. CDR3 residues: CASSWGLAGGEAEQFF. The CDR3 nucleotides are TGTGCCAGCAGCTGGGGACTAGCGGGAGGGGAAGCTGAGCAGTTCTTC.

The rearrangement links TRBV7-2 to TRBJ2-2; weak D call: TRBD2 (6 bases). The CDR3 totals 17 residues. Per the germline V gene, CDR1 is SGHTA and CDR2 is FQGNSA. V lost 5 bases to trimming and J lost 0 bases, with 16 bases between them. CDR3 DNA sequence: TGTGCCAGCAGCCTTAGGGACTTGCTAACGAACACCGGGGAGCTGTTTTTT. Translated: CASSLRDLLTNTGELFF.